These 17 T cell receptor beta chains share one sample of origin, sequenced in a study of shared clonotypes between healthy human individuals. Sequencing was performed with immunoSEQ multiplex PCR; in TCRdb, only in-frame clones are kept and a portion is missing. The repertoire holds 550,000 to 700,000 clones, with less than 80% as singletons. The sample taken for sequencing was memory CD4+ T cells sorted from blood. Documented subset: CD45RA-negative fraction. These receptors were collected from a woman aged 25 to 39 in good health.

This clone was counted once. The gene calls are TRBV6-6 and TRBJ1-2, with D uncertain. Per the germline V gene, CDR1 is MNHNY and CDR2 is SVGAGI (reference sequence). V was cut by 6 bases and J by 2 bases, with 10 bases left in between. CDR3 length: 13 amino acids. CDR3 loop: CASRLAVNYGYTF. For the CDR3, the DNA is TGTGCCAGCAGGCTCGCAGTCAACTATGGCTACACCTTC.

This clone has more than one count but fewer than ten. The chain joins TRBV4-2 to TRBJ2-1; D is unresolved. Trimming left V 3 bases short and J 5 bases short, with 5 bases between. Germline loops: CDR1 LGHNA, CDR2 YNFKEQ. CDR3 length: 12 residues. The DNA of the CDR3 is TGTGCCAGCAGCCAGAGGAACAATGAGCAGTTCTTC. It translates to CASSQRNNEQFF.

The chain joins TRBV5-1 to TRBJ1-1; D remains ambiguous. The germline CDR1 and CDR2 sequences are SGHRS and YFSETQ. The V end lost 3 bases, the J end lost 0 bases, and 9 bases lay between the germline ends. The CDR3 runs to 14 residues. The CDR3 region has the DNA TGCGCCAGCAGCTCGGCGCCCATGAACACTGAAGCTTTCTTT. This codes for CASSSAPMNTEAFF. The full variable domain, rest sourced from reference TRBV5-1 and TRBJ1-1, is KAGVTQTPRYLIKTRGQQVTLSCSPISGHRSVSWYQQTPGQGLQFLFEYFSETQRNKGNFPGRFSGRQFSNSRSEMNVSTLELGDSALYLCASSSAPMNTEAFFGQGTRLTVV.

CDR3 sequence reads: CASSESGGDTQYF. DNA for the CDR3: TGCGCCAGCAGTGAGTCGGGGGGTGATACGCAGTATTTT. The chain combines TRBV10-1 with TRBJ2-3, with D possibly being TRBD2 (6 bases). V lost 0 bases and J 6 bases, leaving 7 bases between the germline ends. CDR1 and CDR2 from the germline V gene are WNHNN and SYGVQD (reference sequence). The CDR3 totals 13 residues.

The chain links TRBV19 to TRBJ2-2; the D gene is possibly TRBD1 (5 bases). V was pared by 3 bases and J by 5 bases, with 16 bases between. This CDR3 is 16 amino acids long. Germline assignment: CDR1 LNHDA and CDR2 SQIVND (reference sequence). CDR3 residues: CASSMVTSGLTGELFF. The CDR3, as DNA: TGTGCCAGTAGTATGGTCACTTCAGGGCTGACCGGGGAGCTGTTTTTT.

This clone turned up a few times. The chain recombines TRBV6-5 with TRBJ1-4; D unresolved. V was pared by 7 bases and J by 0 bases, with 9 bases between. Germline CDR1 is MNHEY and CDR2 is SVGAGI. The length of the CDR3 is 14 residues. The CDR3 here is CASTATATNEKLFF. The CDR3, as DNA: TGTGCCAGCACAGCAACCGCAACTAATGAAAAACTGTTTTTT.

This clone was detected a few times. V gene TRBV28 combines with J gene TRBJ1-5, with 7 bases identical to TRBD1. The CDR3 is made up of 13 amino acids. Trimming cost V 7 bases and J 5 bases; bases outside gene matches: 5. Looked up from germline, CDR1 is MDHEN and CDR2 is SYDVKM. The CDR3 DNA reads TGTGCCAGCACCTTTGACAGGGATCAGCCCCAGCATTTT. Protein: CASTFDRDQPQHF. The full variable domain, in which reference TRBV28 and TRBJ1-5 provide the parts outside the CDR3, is DVKVTQSSRYLVKRTGEKVFLECVQDMDHENMFWYRQDPGLGLRLIYFSYDVKMKEKGDIPEGYSVSREKKERFSLILESASTNQTSMYLCASTFDRDQPQHFGDGTRLSIL.

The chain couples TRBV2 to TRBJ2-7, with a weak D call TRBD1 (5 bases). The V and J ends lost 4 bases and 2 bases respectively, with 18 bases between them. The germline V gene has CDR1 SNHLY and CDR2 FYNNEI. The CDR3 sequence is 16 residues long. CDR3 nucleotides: TGTGCCAGCAGTGTCCGATCTTCCTGGGGCGCCTACGAGCAGTACTTC. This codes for CASSVRSSWGAYEQYF.

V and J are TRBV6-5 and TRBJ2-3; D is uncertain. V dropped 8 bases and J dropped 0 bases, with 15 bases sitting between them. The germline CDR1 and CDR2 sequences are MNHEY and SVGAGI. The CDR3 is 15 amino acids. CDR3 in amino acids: CASGWSGRSTDTQYF. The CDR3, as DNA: TGTGCCAGCGGCTGGTCGGGCAGAAGCACAGATACGCAGTATTTT.

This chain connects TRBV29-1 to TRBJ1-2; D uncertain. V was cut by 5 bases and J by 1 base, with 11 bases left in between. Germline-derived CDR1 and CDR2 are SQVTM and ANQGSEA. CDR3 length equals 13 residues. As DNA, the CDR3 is TGCAGCGTTCGGCCGGGGTTTAACTATGGCTACACCTTC. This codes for CSVRPGFNYGYTF.

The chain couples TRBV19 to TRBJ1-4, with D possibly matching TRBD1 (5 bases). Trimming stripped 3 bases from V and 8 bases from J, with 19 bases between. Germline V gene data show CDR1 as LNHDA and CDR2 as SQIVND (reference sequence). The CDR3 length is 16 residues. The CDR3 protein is CASSILYQGWKEKLFF. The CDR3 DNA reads TGTGCCAGTAGTATTCTCTATCAGGGTTGGAAGGAAAAACTGTTTTTT.

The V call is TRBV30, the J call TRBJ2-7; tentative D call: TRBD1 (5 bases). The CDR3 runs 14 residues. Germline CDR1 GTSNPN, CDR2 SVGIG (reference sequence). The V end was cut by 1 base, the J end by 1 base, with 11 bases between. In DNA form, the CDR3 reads TGTGCCTGGAGTGAGGCAGGGCGTTCCTACGAGCAGTACTTC. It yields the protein CAWSEAGRSYEQYF.

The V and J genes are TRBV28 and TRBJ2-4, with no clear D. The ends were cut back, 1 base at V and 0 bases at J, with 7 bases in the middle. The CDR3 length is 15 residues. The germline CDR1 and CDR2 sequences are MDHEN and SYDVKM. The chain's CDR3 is CASSLFPLAKNIQYF. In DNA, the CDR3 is TGTGCCAGCAGTTTATTTCCGCTAGCCAAAAACATTCAGTACTTC.

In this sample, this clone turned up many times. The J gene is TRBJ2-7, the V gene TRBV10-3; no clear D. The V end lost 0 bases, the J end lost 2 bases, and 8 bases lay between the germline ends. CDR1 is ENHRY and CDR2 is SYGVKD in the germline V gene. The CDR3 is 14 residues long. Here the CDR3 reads CAISESLTPYEQYF. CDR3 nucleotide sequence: TGTGCCATCAGTGAGTCTTTAACTCCCTACGAGCAGTACTTC.

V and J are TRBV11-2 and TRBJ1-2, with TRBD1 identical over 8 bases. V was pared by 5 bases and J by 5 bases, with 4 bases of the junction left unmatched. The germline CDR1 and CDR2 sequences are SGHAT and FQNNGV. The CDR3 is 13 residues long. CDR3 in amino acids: CASSRQGQYGYTF. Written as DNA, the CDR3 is TGTGCCAGCAGCCGACAGGGGCAATATGGCTACACCTTC. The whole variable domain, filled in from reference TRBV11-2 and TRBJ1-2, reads EAGVAQSPRYKIIEKRQSVAFWCNPISGHATLYWYQQILGQGPKLLIQFQNNGVVDDSQLPKDRFSAERLKGVDSTLKIQPAKLEDSAVYLCASSRQGQYGYTFGSGTRLTVV.

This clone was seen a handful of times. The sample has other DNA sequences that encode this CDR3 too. In DNA, the CDR3 is TGCGCCAGCAGCTTGGCCAGCGGCGGGTACAATGAGCAGTTCTTC. Its protein is CASSLASGGYNEQFF. This sequence joins TRBV5-1 and TRBJ2-1; tentative D call: TRBD2 (5 bases). Germline V gene data show CDR1 as SGHRS and CDR2 as YFSETQ. Trimming left V 0 bases short and J 4 bases short, with 11 bases between. The CDR3 sequence is 15 residues long.

The CDR3 is CASSVDQRGTEAFF. The CDR3 DNA sequence: TGTGCCAGCAGCGTCGACCAGCGGGGGACTGAAGCTTTCTTT. The chain recombines TRBV5-4 with TRBJ1-1; TRBD1 is a possible D gene (5 bases). This CDR3 spans 14 amino acids. V was cut by 4 bases and J by 5 bases, with 15 bases left in between. The germline V gene encodes CDR1 SGHNT and CDR2 YYREEE (reference sequence).